A selection of T cell receptor beta chains follows, all from one sample in a study of cytomegalovirus exposure and HLA in healthy donors. The method was immunoSEQ multiplex PCR; TCRdb's version includes in-frame clones alone and lacks a portion of them. Among approximately 220,000 clones listed, about three quarters were seen once. The sample was PBMCs. The receptors were gathered from a man aged 18 to 29 in good health and CMV-seronegative. CDR3s include the opening cysteine and the closing phenylalanine or tryptophan. The D gene is left open where the match is weak. The size of a clone is reported for some rows only, either as once, few or many, or as a class for expanded clones.

cdr3_length: 14
d_call: -
v_call: TRBV5-4
clone_size: -
j_call: TRBJ2-7
cdr3_nt: TGTGCCAGCAGCCCGTGGGGACACAGTTACGAGCAGTACTTC
cdr3_aa: CASSPWGHSYEQYF

cdr3_length: 15
d_call: TRBD2
v_call: TRBV4-2
clone_size: -
j_call: TRBJ2-3
cdr3_nt: TGTGCCAGCAGATATAGCGGGGGGGCCTCAGATACGCAGTATTTT
cdr3_aa: CASRYSGGASDTQYF

cdr3_length: 16
d_call: TRBD2
v_call: TRBV7-2
clone_size: -
j_call: TRBJ2-7
cdr3_nt: TGTGCCAGCAGCTTTGGACTAGCGGGGGGACCCTACGAGCAGTACTTC
cdr3_aa: CASSFGLAGGPYEQYF

cdr3_length: 17
d_call: TRBD2
v_call: TRBV11-3
clone_size: -
j_call: TRBJ2-1
cdr3_nt: TGTGCCAGCAGCTTAAGACTAGCGGTGAGCTCCTACAATGAGCAGTTCTTC
cdr3_aa: CASSLRLAVSSYNEQFF

cdr3_length: 15
d_call: -
v_call: TRBV7-9
clone_size: -
j_call: TRBJ2-3
cdr3_nt: TGTGCCAGCAGCTTAGGGCAGGGGCCGGGAGATACGCAGTATTTT
cdr3_aa: CASSLGQGPGDTQYF

cdr3_length: 13
d_call: TRBD1
v_call: TRBV30
clone_size: -
j_call: TRBJ2-5
cdr3_nt: TGTGCCTGGGGACAGGGGGTCCAAAAGACCCAGTACTTC
cdr3_aa: CAWGQGVQKTQYF

cdr3_length: 15
d_call: TRBD2
v_call: TRBV4-2
clone_size: -
j_call: TRBJ2-4
cdr3_nt: TGTGCCAGCAGCCAAGGAGCGGGGGGGCCGGACATTCAGTACTTC
cdr3_aa: CASSQGAGGPDIQYF

cdr3_length: 14
d_call: -
v_call: TRBV12-5
clone_size: once
j_call: TRBJ2-7
cdr3_nt: TGTGCTAGTGGTTCCAACAGGGTCCCCTACGAGCAGTACTTC
cdr3_aa: CASGSNRVPYEQYF

cdr3_length: 15
d_call: TRBD1
v_call: TRBV28
clone_size: -
j_call: TRBJ2-7
cdr3_nt: TGTGCCAGCCAACCCCCCGGACAGGGAAGGCACGAGCAGTACTTC
cdr3_aa: CASQPPGQGRHEQYF

cdr3_length: 13
d_call: -
v_call: TRBV15
clone_size: -
j_call: TRBJ2-3
cdr3_nt: TGTGCCACCAGCCGGCCAGCCGGGGATACGCAGTATTTT
cdr3_aa: CATSRPAGDTQYF

cdr3_length: 16
d_call: TRBD1
v_call: TRBV5-4
clone_size: -
j_call: TRBJ2-7
cdr3_nt: TGTGCCAGCAGCCAGGGACAGGGACGGAGGTCCTACGAGCAGTACTTC
cdr3_aa: CASSQGQGRRSYEQYF

cdr3_length: 16
d_call: TRBD1
v_call: TRBV2
clone_size: -
j_call: TRBJ1-2
cdr3_nt: TGTGCCAGCAGCCGTAAGCCGGGACAGGAATCCTATGGCTACACCTTC
cdr3_aa: CASSRKPGQESYGYTF

cdr3_length: 12
d_call: -
v_call: TRBV30
clone_size: few
j_call: TRBJ2-1
cdr3_nt: TGTGCCGGTAAAACAGGGACCCATGAGCAGTTCTTC
cdr3_aa: CAGKTGTHEQFF

cdr3_length: 15
d_call: TRBD2
v_call: TRBV7-2
clone_size: -
j_call: TRBJ2-1
cdr3_nt: TGTGCCAGCAGACCTCTAGCGGGAGGTGACAATGAGCAGTTCTTC
cdr3_aa: CASRPLAGGDNEQFF

cdr3_length: 16
d_call: TRBD1
v_call: TRBV30
clone_size: once
j_call: TRBJ2-7
cdr3_nt: TGTGCCTGGAGTGTACGTTGGGGACAGGGGACTTACGAGCAGTACTTC
cdr3_aa: CAWSVRWGQGTYEQYF

cdr3_length: 16
d_call: TRBD2
v_call: TRBV4-3
clone_size: few
j_call: TRBJ2-6
cdr3_nt: TGCGCCAGCAGCCAAGGGGAGGGGAGGGGGGCCAACGTCCTGACTTTC
cdr3_aa: CASSQGEGRGANVLTF

cdr3_length: 16
d_call: TRBD2
v_call: TRBV28
clone_size: -
j_call: TRBJ2-1
cdr3_nt: TGTGCCAGCAGTCTTAGCGGGAGTGGGGGCTACAATGAGCAGTTCTTC
cdr3_aa: CASSLSGSGGYNEQFF

cdr3_length: 13
d_call: TRBD1
v_call: TRBV10-3
clone_size: -
j_call: TRBJ1-5
cdr3_nt: TGTGCCATCAGTGAACAGGGGAACCAGCCCCAGCATTTT
cdr3_aa: CAISEQGNQPQHF

cdr3_length: 16
d_call: -
v_call: TRBV7-9
clone_size: -
j_call: TRBJ2-7
cdr3_nt: TGTTCCAGCAGCCCGCCCGTGGCGGCCGTCTCCTACGAGCAGTACTTC
cdr3_aa: CSSSPPVAAVSYEQYF

cdr3_length: 15
d_call: TRBD1
v_call: TRBV7-9
clone_size: -
j_call: TRBJ2-5
cdr3_nt: TGTGCCAGCAGCTGGGGACAGGGGGAGAGGGAGACCCAGTACTTC
cdr3_aa: CASSWGQGERETQYF

cdr3_length: 14
d_call: -
v_call: TRBV4-2
clone_size: -
j_call: TRBJ2-7
cdr3_nt: TGTGCCAGCAGCGGGCAATCATCAACCTACGAGCAGTACTTC
cdr3_aa: CASSGQSSTYEQYF

cdr3_length: 14
d_call: TRBD2
v_call: TRBV6-4
clone_size: -
j_call: TRBJ2-5
cdr3_nt: TGTGCCAGCAGTGCGACTAGCGGGGGAGAGACCCAGTACTTC
cdr3_aa: CASSATSGGETQYF

cdr3_length: 17
d_call: TRBD2
v_call: TRBV5-8
clone_size: -
j_call: TRBJ2-1
cdr3_nt: TGTGCCAGCAGCGCGGGGGGACTAGCGGGGGACTACAATGAGCAGTTCTTC
cdr3_aa: CASSAGGLAGDYNEQFF

cdr3_length: 12
d_call: TRBD1
v_call: TRBV29-1
clone_size: few
j_call: TRBJ2-5
cdr3_nt: TGCAGCGCGCAGGGGGCTGGGGAGACCCAGTACTTC
cdr3_aa: CSAQGAGETQYF

cdr3_length: 15
d_call: TRBD1
v_call: TRBV7-9
clone_size: -
j_call: TRBJ2-5
cdr3_nt: TGTGCCAGCAGCCCCCGGGACAGGGGTAAAGAGACCCAGTACTTC
cdr3_aa: CASSPRDRGKETQYF

cdr3_length: 14
d_call: TRBD1
v_call: TRBV6-6
clone_size: -
j_call: TRBJ1-5
cdr3_nt: TGTGCCAGCTCAGGGGGATATAGCAATCAGCCCCAGCATTTT
cdr3_aa: CASSGGYSNQPQHF

cdr3_length: 16
d_call: -
v_call: TRBV30
clone_size: -
j_call: TRBJ2-6
cdr3_nt: TGTGCCTGGGGCATCGCTTTGCCATCTGGGGCCAACGTCCTGACTTTC
cdr3_aa: CAWGIALPSGANVLTF

cdr3_length: 16
d_call: TRBD1
v_call: TRBV7-9
clone_size: -
j_call: TRBJ2-5
cdr3_nt: TGTGCCAGCAGCCAGACCGTGGGACAGGGGAGGGAGACCCAGTACTTC
cdr3_aa: CASSQTVGQGRETQYF

cdr3_length: 15
d_call: TRBD1
v_call: TRBV2
clone_size: -
j_call: TRBJ1-5
cdr3_nt: TGTGCCACCCGGGGGGGACAGGGGGTTAATCAGCCCCAGCATTTT
cdr3_aa: CATRGGQGVNQPQHF

cdr3_length: 15
d_call: TRBD2
v_call: TRBV18
clone_size: -
j_call: TRBJ2-5
cdr3_nt: TGTGCCAGCTCACCACCCCTAGCGGCCCAAGAGACCCAGTACTTC
cdr3_aa: CASSPPLAAQETQYF

cdr3_length: 16
d_call: -
v_call: TRBV18
clone_size: -
j_call: TRBJ2-4
cdr3_nt: TGTGCCAGCTCACCACTACAGGGCTTAGCCAAAAACATTCAGTACTTC
cdr3_aa: CASSPLQGLAKNIQYF